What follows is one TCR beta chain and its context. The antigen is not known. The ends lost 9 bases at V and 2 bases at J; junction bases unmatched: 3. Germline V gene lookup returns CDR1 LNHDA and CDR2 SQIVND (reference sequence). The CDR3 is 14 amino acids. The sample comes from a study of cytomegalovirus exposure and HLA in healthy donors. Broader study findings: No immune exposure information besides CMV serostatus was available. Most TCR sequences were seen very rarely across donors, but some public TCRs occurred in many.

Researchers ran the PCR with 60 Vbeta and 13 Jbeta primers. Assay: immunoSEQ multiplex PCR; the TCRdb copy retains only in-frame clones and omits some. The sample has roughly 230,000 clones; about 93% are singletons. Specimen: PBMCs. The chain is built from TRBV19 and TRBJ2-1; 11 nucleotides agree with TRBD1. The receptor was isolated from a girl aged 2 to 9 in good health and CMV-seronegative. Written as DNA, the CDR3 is TGTGCCAGCGCGGACAGGGGGCCCTACAATGAGCAGTTCTTC. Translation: CASADRGPYNEQFF.